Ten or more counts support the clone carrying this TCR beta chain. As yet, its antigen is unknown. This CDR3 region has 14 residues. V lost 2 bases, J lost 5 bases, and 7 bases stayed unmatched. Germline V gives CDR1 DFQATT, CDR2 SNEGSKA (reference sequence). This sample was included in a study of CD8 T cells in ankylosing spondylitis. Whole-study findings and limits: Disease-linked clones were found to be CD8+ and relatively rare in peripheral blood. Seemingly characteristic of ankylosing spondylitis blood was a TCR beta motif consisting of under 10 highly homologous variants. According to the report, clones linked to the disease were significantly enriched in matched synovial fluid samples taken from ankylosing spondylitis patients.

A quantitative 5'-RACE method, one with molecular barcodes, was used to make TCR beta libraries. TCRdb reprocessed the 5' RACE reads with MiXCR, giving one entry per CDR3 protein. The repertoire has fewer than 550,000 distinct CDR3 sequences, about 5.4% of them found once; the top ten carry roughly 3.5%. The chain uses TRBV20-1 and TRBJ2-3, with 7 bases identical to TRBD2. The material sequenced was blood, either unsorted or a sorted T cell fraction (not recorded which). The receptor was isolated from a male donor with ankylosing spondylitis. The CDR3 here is CSARRGGSVDTQYF. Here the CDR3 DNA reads TGCAGTGCTAGAAGAGGCGGGAGTGTAGATACGCAGTATTTT.